Below are 31 T cell receptor beta chains sequenced from a single sample in a study of PD-L1 blockade in urothelial cancer. As to time point: pretreatment peripheral blood. The assay was immunoSEQ multiplex PCR, and TCRdb's table has in-frame clones only and misses some. The repertoire includes tens of thousands of clones, under 90% of them detected once, and around 4.2% sits in the top ten. The sample consisted of PBMCs, taken around atezolizumab (anti-PD-L1) treatment. These receptors came from a man between 65 and 85 years old with urothelial cancer.

V usage is TRBV4-1 and J usage is TRBJ2-7; the match to TRBD2 covers 8 bases. This CDR3 is 18 amino acids long. Germline CDR1 and CDR2: MGHRA and YSYEKL. With V trimmed by 4 bases and J by 2 bases, 16 bases remained unmatched. CDR3 coding DNA: TGCGCCAGCAGCCTACAAGTAACTTCGGGAGGGATAACCTACGAGCAGTACTTC. It specifies CASSLQVTSGGITYEQYF.

The chain employs TRBV30 and TRBJ2-7; the match to TRBD1 covers 7 bases. The length of the CDR3 is 13 residues. Germline lookup yields CDR1 GTSNPN and CDR2 SVGIG (reference sequence). V gave up 2 bases and J gave up 7 bases; unmatched junction bases: 8. In DNA form, the CDR3 reads TGTGCCTGGAGTAGGAAGGGGGCATGGGAGCAGTACTTC. Amino acid sequence: CAWSRKGAWEQYF.

This chain links TRBV28 with TRBJ2-4; 7 bases agree with TRBD2. The CDR3 contains 14 residues. CDR1 and CDR2 (germline): MDHEN, SYDVKM. The trim removed 6 bases at V and 3 bases at J, leaving 5 bases unmatched. In DNA form, the CDR3 reads TGTGCCAGCAGGGGAGGGAGTGGCAAAAACATTCAGTACTTC. It translates to CASRGGSGKNIQYF.

This clone was counted once. CDR3 in amino acids: CASSLGGLAGYGTDTQYF. CDR3 sequence (DNA): TGTGCCAGCAGTTTGGGGGGACTAGCGGGATATGGCACAGATACGCAGTATTTT. V gene TRBV28 combines with J gene TRBJ2-3; 13 bases are shared with TRBD2. Trimming at V came to 3 bases and at J to 1 base, leaving 7 bases not matched to a gene. This CDR3 spans 18 amino acids. Germline values: CDR1 MDHEN, CDR2 SYDVKM.

V gene TRBV6-1 combines with J gene TRBJ2-5, with 7 bases fitting TRBD2. This CDR3 has 15 amino acids. Per the germline V gene, CDR1 is MNHNS and CDR2 is SASEGT. Trimming cost V 6 bases and J 4 bases; bases outside gene matches: 11. The CDR3 reads CASSESGIRSETQYF. CDR3 bases: TGTGCCAGCAGCGAAAGCGGGATTAGGTCAGAGACCCAGTACTTC.

The chain has TRBV5-7 and TRBJ2-1; perhaps TRBD2 as D (6 bases). TRBV5-7 is an ORF for which the function is uncertain. Trimming removed 0 bases at V and 0 bases at J, with 16 bases between. The CDR3 totals 18 residues. The CDR3 is CASSLAAAGLVSYNEQFF. Here the CDR3 DNA reads TGTGCCAGCAGCTTGGCCGCCGCGGGATTAGTCTCCTACAATGAGCAGTTCTTC.

V and J are TRBV5-4 and TRBJ2-7; D uncertain. The CDR3 runs 13 residues. V lost 4 bases to trimming and J lost 3 bases, with 11 bases between them. The germline V gene has CDR1 SGHNT and CDR2 YYREEE (reference sequence). Here the CDR3 DNA reads TGTGCCAGCAGCCCCGACACAGACTACGAGCAGTACTTC. It specifies CASSPDTDYEQYF.

The chain is built from TRBV5-1 and TRBJ1-2, with 8 nucleotides matching TRBD1. Germline V gene lookup returns CDR1 SGHRS and CDR2 YFSETQ. The CDR3 loop spans 14 amino acids. Germline trimming cut 4 bases from V and 6 bases from J; bases unmatched to any gene: 8. The CDR3 spells CASSPGQDRDGYTF. The CDR3 DNA reads TGCGCCAGCAGCCCGGGACAGGATAGGGATGGCTACACCTTC.

This chain uses TRBV25-1 with TRBJ2-7; the D gene is possibly TRBD1 (5 bases). This CDR3 is built from 13 residues. The V end lost 4 bases, the J end lost 3 bases, and 10 bases lay between the germline ends. Germline values: CDR1 MGHDK, CDR2 SYGVNS. The CDR3 reads CASSGKDSYEQYF. In DNA, the CDR3 is TGTGCCAGCAGTGGAAAAGACAGCTACGAGCAGTACTTC.

The V gene is TRBV15, the J gene TRBJ1-5; 10 bases fit TRBD1. Germline CDR1 reads LNHNV; CDR2 reads YYDKDF (reference sequence). The CDR3 consists of 15 residues. The V gene end was trimmed by 8 bases and the J gene end by 5 bases; junction bases not matched to a gene: 9. The CDR3 DNA follows: TGTGCCACCGAACCCGGGGACAGGGGTCATCAGCCCCAGCATTTT. This translates into CATEPGDRGHQPQHF.

This chain links TRBV10-3 with TRBJ2-1; TRBD2 matches at 12 bases. CDR3 size: 13 residues. CDR1 is ENHRY and CDR2 is SYGVKD in the germline V gene. V lost 10 bases, J lost 5 bases, and 3 bases stayed unmatched. CDR3 in DNA: TGTGCCACCCGGACTAGCGGGAACAATGAGCAGTTCTTC. Its translation is CATRTSGNNEQFF.

This sequence joins TRBV10-2 and TRBJ2-3; D is perhaps TRBD2 (5 bases). The V gene's germline CDR1 is WSHSY and CDR2 SAAADI. The CDR3 has 12 amino acids. With 0 bases removed from V and 14 bases from J, the gap between germline ends came to 12 bases. CDR3 sequence: CASSESRERTYF. The CDR3 coding sequence is TGCGCCAGCAGTGAGTCAAGGGAGCGGACGTATTTT.

The chain uses TRBV5-5 and TRBJ1-1; D possibly corresponds to TRBD1 (6 bases). The germline V gene encodes CDR1 SGHKS and CDR2 YYEKEE (reference sequence). CDR3 length equals 15 residues. V shed 0 bases and J shed 6 bases, with 15 bases lying between them. CDR3 sequence (DNA): TGTGCCAGCAGCTTGGTGCGGGGGCTCTTGTCTGAAGCTTTCTTT. It is translated as CASSLVRGLLSEAFF.

The V and J genes are TRBV14 and TRBJ2-7; D might be TRBD1 (5 bases). V was pared by 3 bases and J by 3 bases, with 12 bases between. CDR1 SGHDN and CDR2 FVKESK come from the germline V gene. The length of the CDR3 is 14 residues. The DNA of the CDR3 is TGTGCCAGCAGCCAGGGCAGGGCGCGCTACGAGCAGTACTTC. This encodes CASSQGRARYEQYF.

The chain links TRBV5-1 to TRBJ2-3; 7 bases map to TRBD1. Germline values: CDR1 SGHRS, CDR2 YFSETQ. With 0 bases clipped from V and 6 bases from J, the junction kept 4 bases outside the gene matches. The CDR3 extends over 14 amino acids. The chain's CDR3 is CASSLGSRGDTQYF. The DNA of the CDR3 is TGCGCCAGCAGCTTGGGTAGCAGGGGGGATACGCAGTATTTT.

The chain is built from TRBV29-1 and TRBJ2-7; D unclear. From germline, CDR1 is SQVTM and CDR2 ANQGSEA. V was shortened by 7 bases and J by 6 bases, with 13 bases between the two germline ends. The CDR3 length is 11 residues. CDR3 nucleotides: TGCAGCGCCACCTACGTTAGCGAGCAGTACTTC. Encoded protein: CSATYVSEQYF.

This clone has just one count. The CDR3 region is CASSDGGAGTDTQYF. The CDR3 DNA sequence: TGCGCCAGCAGTGATGGGGGCGCGGGCACAGATACGCAGTATTTT. This sequence joins TRBV10-1 and TRBJ2-3, with a weak D call TRBD1 (6 bases). Germline values: CDR1 WNHNN, CDR2 SYGVQD (reference sequence). Trimming removed 3 bases from V and 1 base from J, with 11 bases in between. The CDR3 is made up of 15 amino acids.

The V gene is TRBV10-3, the J gene TRBJ2-2, with a possible D match to TRBD1 (6 bases). CDR1 is ENHRY, CDR2 SYGVKD, per germline. This CDR3 is built from 13 residues. With 5 bases removed from V and 6 bases from J, the gap between germline ends came to 10 bases. The CDR3 sequence is CAISTGIPGELFF. The CDR3 DNA reads TGTGCCATCAGTACAGGGATACCCGGGGAGCTGTTTTTT.

The chain couples TRBV5-1 to TRBJ2-3; D perhaps matches TRBD1 (6 bases). Looked up from germline, CDR1 is SGHRS and CDR2 is YFSETQ. Trimming removed 3 bases at V and 6 bases at J, with 17 bases between. The CDR3 consists of 15 residues. The CDR3 nucleotides are TGCGCCAGCAGCTGGACCGGGACACCACGGGATACGCAGTATTTT. It yields the protein CASSWTGTPRDTQYF. The entire variable domain, with the rest obtained from reference TRBV5-1 and TRBJ2-3, is as follows: KAGVTQTPRYLIKTRGQQVTLSCSPISGHRSVSWYQQTPGQGLQFLFEYFSETQRNKGNFPGRFSGRQFSNSRSEMNVSTLELGDSALYLCASSWTGTPRDTQYFGPGTRLTVL.

The chain employs TRBV5-1 and TRBJ1-2, with 7 bases aligning to TRBD1. There are 16 residues in the CDR3. V shed 0 bases, J shed 4 bases, and the junction held 9 bases outside the gene matches. CDR1 is SGHRS, CDR2 YFSETQ, per germline. The CDR3 DNA is TGCGCCAGCAGCTTGGTCAGAGGGGGCGCTACCTATGGCTACACCTTC. This encodes CASSLVRGGATYGYTF.

The chain uses TRBV6-5 and TRBJ1-1; D uncertain. Germline CDR1 reads MNHEY; CDR2 reads SVGAGI. Trimming cost V 0 bases and J 2 bases, with 4 bases left between them. CDR3 length equals 13 residues. As DNA, the CDR3 is TGTGCCAGCAGTTACTCGGCTAACACTGAAGCTTTCTTT. Protein: CASSYSANTEAFF.

The V gene is TRBV7-2, the J gene TRBJ2-7; TRBD1 matches 9 bases. With V trimmed by 4 bases and J by 4 bases, 8 bases remained unmatched. The CDR3 extends over 15 amino acids. Germline V gene lookup returns CDR1 SGHTA and CDR2 FQGNSA. The CDR3 sequence is CASSSTPGTGYEQYF. The CDR3, as DNA: TGTGCCAGCAGCTCCACTCCCGGGACAGGGTACGAGCAGTACTTC.

The chain recombines TRBV9 with TRBJ2-7; TRBD1 matches at 8 bases. Germline V lookup: CDR1 SGDLS, CDR2 YYNGEE. CDR3 length: 14 residues. Unmatched junction bases numbered 7, after V lost 4 bases and J lost 4 bases. DNA of the CDR3: TGTGCCAGCAGCAAAGGGGACAGGTCTTACGAGCAGTACTTC. This codes for CASSKGDRSYEQYF.

The chain recombines TRBV5-1 with TRBJ2-3; D perhaps matches TRBD1 (5 bases). This CDR3 comprises 14 residues. The germline V gene encodes CDR1 SGHRS and CDR2 YFSETQ. Trimming removed 0 bases at V and 4 bases at J, with 9 bases between. CDR3: CASSLVRESDTQYF. CDR3 sequence (DNA): TGCGCCAGCAGCTTGGTCAGGGAATCAGATACGCAGTATTTT. The full variable domain, with the rest looked up from reference TRBV5-1 and TRBJ2-3, is KAGVTQTPRYLIKTRGQQVTLSCSPISGHRSVSWYQQTPGQGLQFLFEYFSETQRNKGNFPGRFSGRQFSNSRSEMNVSTLELGDSALYLCASSLVRESDTQYFGPGTRLTVL.

The V gene is TRBV30, the J gene TRBJ1-1, with no clear D. The germline V gene has CDR1 GTSNPN and CDR2 SVGIG (reference sequence). The CDR3 runs to 13 residues. V was clipped by 4 bases and J by 3 bases, with 12 bases between them. In DNA, the CDR3 is TGTGCCTGGAATCCGTCAGTGGACACTGAAGCTTTCTTT. It codes for CAWNPSVDTEAFF.

The gene calls are TRBV5-4 and TRBJ2-2, with TRBD2 identical over 14 bases. Trimming took 3 bases from V and 5 from J; bases not matched to a gene: 6. The CDR3 consists of 17 residues. Germline CDR1 is SGHNT and CDR2 is YYREEE (reference sequence). The CDR3 DNA follows: TGTGCCAGCAGCTGGGGACTAGCGGGAGTGGGAACCGGGGAGCTGTTTTTT. Translated: CASSWGLAGVGTGELFF. The complete variable domain, with remaining parts taken from reference TRBV5-4 and TRBJ2-2, reads ETGVTQSPTHLIKTRGQQVTLRCSSQSGHNTVSWYQQALGQGPQFIFQYYREEENGRGNFPPRFSGLQFPNYSSELNVNALELDDSALYLCASSWGLAGVGTGELFFGEGSRLTVL.

A single count supports this clone. The V gene is TRBV6-5, the J gene TRBJ1-5, with D maybe TRBD1 (5 bases). The CDR3 is 15 residues long. Germline CDR1 reads MNHEY; CDR2 reads SVGAGI. The V gene lost 6 bases and the J gene lost 1 base, with 13 bases spanning the gap. In DNA, the CDR3 is TGTGCCAGCAGCACGGGGGGGTCGAGCAATCAGCCCCAGCATTTT. Translated: CASSTGGSSNQPQHF.

V and J are TRBV4-1 and TRBJ2-1; 13 nucleotides agree with TRBD2. Germline V gene data show CDR1 as MGHRA and CDR2 as YSYEKL. This CDR3 has 17 amino acids. With V trimmed by 1 base and J by 5 bases, 5 bases remained unmatched. For the CDR3, the DNA is TGCGCCAGCAGCCAAGGCGGGACTAGCGGGAACAACAATGAGCAGTTCTTC. Residues: CASSQGGTSGNNNEQFF.

V gene TRBV5-1 combines with J gene TRBJ2-5; D gene unclear. This CDR3 spans 14 amino acids. Germline V lookup: CDR1 SGHRS, CDR2 YFSETQ. The V end was cut by 2 bases, the J end by 2 bases, with 10 bases between. CDR3 sequence: CASSLALSQETQYF. CDR3 nucleotides: TGCGCCAGCAGCTTAGCGCTGTCTCAAGAGACCCAGTACTTC. The entire variable domain, with the rest obtained from reference TRBV5-1 and TRBJ2-5, is as follows: KAGVTQTPRYLIKTRGQQVTLSCSPISGHRSVSWYQQTPGQGLQFLFEYFSETQRNKGNFPGRFSGRQFSNSRSEMNVSTLELGDSALYLCASSLALSQETQYFGPGTRLLVL.

In its sample, this clone was seen a few times. The chain joins TRBV7-2 to TRBJ2-2, with 8 bases that match TRBD1. The ends lost 5 bases at V and 12 bases at J; junction bases unmatched: 14. CDR1 SGHTA and CDR2 FQGNSA come from the germline V gene. The CDR3 covers 15 residues. The CDR3: CASSPLGGTGLQLFF. DNA of the CDR3: TGTGCCAGCAGCCCCCTAGGCGGGACAGGACTGCAGCTGTTTTTT.

V usage is TRBV27 and J usage is TRBJ2-7, with D tentatively TRBD1 (6 bases). The CDR3 extends over 15 amino acids. The V gene lost 7 bases and the J gene lost 2 bases, with 18 bases spanning the gap. Germline V gives CDR1 MNHEY, CDR2 SMNVEV (reference sequence). The CDR3 reads CASNHSPTGTYEQYF. The CDR3 DNA reads TGTGCCAGCAACCATTCCCCGACAGGAACCTACGAGCAGTACTTC.